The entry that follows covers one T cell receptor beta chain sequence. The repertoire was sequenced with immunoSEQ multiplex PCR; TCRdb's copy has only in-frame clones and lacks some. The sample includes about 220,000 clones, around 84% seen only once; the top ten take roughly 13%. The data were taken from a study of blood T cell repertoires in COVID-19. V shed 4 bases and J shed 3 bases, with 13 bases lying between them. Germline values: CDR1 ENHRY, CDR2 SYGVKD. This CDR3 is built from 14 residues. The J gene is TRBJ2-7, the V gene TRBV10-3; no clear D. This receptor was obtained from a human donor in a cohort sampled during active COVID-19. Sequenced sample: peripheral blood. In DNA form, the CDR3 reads TGTGCCATCAGTGTGGCAGGTTTAGGCTACGAGCAGTACTTC. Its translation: CAISVAGLGYEQYF.